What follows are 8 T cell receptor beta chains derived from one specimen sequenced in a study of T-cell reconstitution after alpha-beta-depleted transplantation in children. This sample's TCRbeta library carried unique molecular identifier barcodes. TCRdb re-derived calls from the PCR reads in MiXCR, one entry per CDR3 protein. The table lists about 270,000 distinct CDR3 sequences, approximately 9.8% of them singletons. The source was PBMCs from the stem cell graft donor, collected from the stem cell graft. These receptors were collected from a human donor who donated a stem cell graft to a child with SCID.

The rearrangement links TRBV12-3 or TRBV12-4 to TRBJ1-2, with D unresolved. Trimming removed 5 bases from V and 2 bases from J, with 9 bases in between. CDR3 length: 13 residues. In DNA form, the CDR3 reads TGTGCCAGCAGTCATCCAGTGAACTATGGCTACACCTTC. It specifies CASSHPVNYGYTF.

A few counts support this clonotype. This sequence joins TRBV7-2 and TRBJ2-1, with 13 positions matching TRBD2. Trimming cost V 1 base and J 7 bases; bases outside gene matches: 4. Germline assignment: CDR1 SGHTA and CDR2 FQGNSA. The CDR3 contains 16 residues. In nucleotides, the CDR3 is TGTGCCAGCAGCTTAGGACTAGCGGGGGGTCAGAATGAGCAGTTCTTC. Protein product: CASSLGLAGGQNEQFF.

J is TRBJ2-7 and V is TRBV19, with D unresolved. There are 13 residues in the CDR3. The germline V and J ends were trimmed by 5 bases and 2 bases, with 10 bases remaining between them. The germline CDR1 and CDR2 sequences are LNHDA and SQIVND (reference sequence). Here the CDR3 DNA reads TGTGCCAGTAGTTCGTCCGGGCCCTACGAGCAGTACTTC. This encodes CASSSSGPYEQYF.

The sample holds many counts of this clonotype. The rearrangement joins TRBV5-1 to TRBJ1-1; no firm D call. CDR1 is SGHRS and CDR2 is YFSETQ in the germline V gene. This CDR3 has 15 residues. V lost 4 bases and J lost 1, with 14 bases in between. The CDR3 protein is CASSPSEAANTEAFF. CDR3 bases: TGCGCCAGCAGCCCAAGTGAGGCAGCGAACACTGAAGCTTTCTTT.

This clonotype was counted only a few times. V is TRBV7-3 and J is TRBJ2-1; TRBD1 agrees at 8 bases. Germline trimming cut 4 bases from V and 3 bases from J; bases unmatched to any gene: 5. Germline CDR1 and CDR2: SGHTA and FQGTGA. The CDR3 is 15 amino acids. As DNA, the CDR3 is TGTGCCAGCAGCTGGGGACAGGAGGTCTACAATGAGCAGTTCTTC. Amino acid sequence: CASSWGQEVYNEQFF. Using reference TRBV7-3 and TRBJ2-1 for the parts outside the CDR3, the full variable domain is GAGVSQTPSNKVTEKGKYVELRCDPISGHTALYWYRQSLGQGPEFLIYFQGTGAADDSGLPNDRFFAVRPEGSVSTLKIQRTERGDSAVYLCASSWGQEVYNEQFFGPGTRLTVL.

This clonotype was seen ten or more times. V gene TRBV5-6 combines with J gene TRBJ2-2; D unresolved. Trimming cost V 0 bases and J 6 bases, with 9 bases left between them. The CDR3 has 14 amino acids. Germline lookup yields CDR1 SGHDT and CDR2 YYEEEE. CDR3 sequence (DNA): TGTGCCAGCAGCTTGGCCTTGGTTTCCGGGGAGCTGTTTTTT. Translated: CASSLALVSGELFF.

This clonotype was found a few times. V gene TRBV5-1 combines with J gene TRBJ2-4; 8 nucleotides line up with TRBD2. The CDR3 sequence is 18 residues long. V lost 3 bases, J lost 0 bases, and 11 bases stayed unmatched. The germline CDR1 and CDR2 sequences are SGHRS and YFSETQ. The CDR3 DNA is TGCGCCAGCAGCTCGAACTTAGCGGGGCCGCTAGCCAAAAACATTCAGTACTTC. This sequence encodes CASSSNLAGPLAKNIQYF. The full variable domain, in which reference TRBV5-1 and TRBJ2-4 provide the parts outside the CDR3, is KAGVTQTPRYLIKTRGQQVTLSCSPISGHRSVSWYQQTPGQGLQFLFEYFSETQRNKGNFPGRFSGRQFSNSRSEMNVSTLELGDSALYLCASSSNLAGPLAKNIQYFGAGTRLSVL.

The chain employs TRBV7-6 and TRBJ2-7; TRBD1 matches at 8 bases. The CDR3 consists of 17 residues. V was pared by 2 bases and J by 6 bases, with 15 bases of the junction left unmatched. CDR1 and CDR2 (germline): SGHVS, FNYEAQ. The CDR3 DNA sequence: TGTGCCAGCAGCTTAAGGTCCCCCGGGACAGGTTTCTCCGAGCAGTACTTC. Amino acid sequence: CASSLRSPGTGFSEQYF.